One sample yielded the 11 T cell receptor beta chains listed below, sequenced in a study of shared clonotypes between healthy human individuals. Assay: immunoSEQ multiplex PCR; the TCRdb copy retains only in-frame clones and omits some. The profile covers hundreds of thousands of clones, with approximately 95% appearing a single time and over 0.09% taken by the ten largest. Terminally differentiated effector memory CD45RA+ cells were excluded by CCR7 positive selection of CD45RO-negative cells. Sequenced material: naive CD8+ T cells sorted from blood. The receptors originated from a woman aged 25 to 45 in good health.

This chain links TRBV4-1 with TRBJ2-7; TRBD2 agrees at 8 bases. The CDR3 is 15 residues long. V gave up 4 bases and J gave up 5 bases; unmatched junction bases: 10. Germline V gene lookup returns CDR1 MGHRA and CDR2 YSYEKL. The CDR3, as DNA: TGCGCCAGCAGCCGACGCGAGCGGGAGAAACACGAGCAGTACTTC. It encodes CASSRREREKHEQYF.

About this clone itself: Other DNA sequences in this specimen translate into the identical CDR3. The chain recombines TRBV9 with TRBJ2-1; D might be TRBD1 (6 bases). The CDR3 is 15 amino acids. The germline V gene encodes CDR1 SGDLS and CDR2 YYNGEE. Trimming cost V 2 bases and J 1 base, with 10 bases left between them. CDR3: CASSVGTSSYNEQFF. CDR3 DNA sequence: TGTGCCAGCAGCGTCGGGACAAGTTCCTACAATGAGCAGTTCTTC.

The chain employs TRBV27 and TRBJ2-5; D is unresolved. The germline gives CDR1 MNHEY, CDR2 SMNVEV (reference sequence). The CDR3 spans 13 residues. Trimming took 2 bases from V and 4 from J, leaving 8 bases between them. CDR3 in DNA: TGTGCCAGCAGTTTACTGGCTGGAGAGACCCAGTACTTC. It specifies CASSLLAGETQYF.

The V and J genes are TRBV7-7 and TRBJ1-1; D gene ambiguous. CDR1 and CDR2 (germline): SSHAT, FNYEAQ (reference sequence). Trimming pared 0 bases from V and 3 bases from J, leaving 5 bases between. The CDR3 spans 13 residues. The CDR3 region is CASSLALDTEAFF. The CDR3 DNA reads as TGTGCCAGCAGCTTAGCGCTGGACACTGAAGCTTTCTTT.

This chain links TRBV28 with TRBJ2-1, with a tentative D call TRBD1 (7 bases). Trimming removed 3 bases at V and 3 bases at J, with 21 bases between. Germline V CDR1 and CDR2: MDHEN, SYDVKM. The CDR3 contains 18 residues. The CDR3 DNA reads TGTGCCAGCAGTTTGGCGCCGGACGGCGGGACAGACTACAATGAGCAGTTCTTC. Residues: CASSLAPDGGTDYNEQFF. Full variable domain (rest looked up from reference TRBV28 and TRBJ2-1): DVKVTQSSRYLVKRTGEKVFLECVQDMDHENMFWYRQDPGLGLRLIYFSYDVKMKEKGDIPEGYSVSREKKERFSLILESASTNQTSMYLCASSLAPDGGTDYNEQFFGPGTRLTVL.

The V gene is TRBV10-3, the J gene TRBJ1-2, with 9 bases lining up with TRBD1. V trimming: 5 bases; J trimming: 6 bases; junction bases outside the gene matches: 7. CDR1 and CDR2 (germline): ENHRY, SYGVKD. The CDR3 loop spans 14 amino acids. Written as DNA, the CDR3 is TGTGCCATCAGTCCCCCGGGACAGGGTGATGGCTACACCTTC. Translation: CAISPPGQGDGYTF.

This chain uses TRBV5-6 with TRBJ2-7; D uncertain. Trimming took 6 bases from V and 2 from J, leaving 12 bases between them. Per the germline V gene, CDR1 is SGHDT and CDR2 is YYEEEE. The length of the CDR3 is 13 residues. Written as DNA, the CDR3 is TGTGCCAGCAATCGGCAGGAAGCCTACGAGCAGTACTTC. Protein: CASNRQEAYEQYF.

The CDR3 DNA follows: TGTGCCAGTAGTCGATCCGCTCCGAACACTGAAGCTTTCTTT. Its protein is CASSRSAPNTEAFF. The V gene is TRBV19, the J gene TRBJ1-1; no firm D call. Trimming removed 5 bases from V and 1 base from J, with 11 bases in between. The CDR3 length is 14 residues. The germline V gene has CDR1 LNHDA and CDR2 SQIVND (reference sequence).

J is TRBJ2-1 and V is TRBV28; no clear D gene. The germline gives CDR1 MDHEN, CDR2 SYDVKM. The CDR3 loop spans 13 amino acids. V dropped 2 bases and J dropped 5 bases, with 7 bases sitting between them. DNA for the CDR3: TGTGCCAGCAGTTTAGGCGGCCACAATGAGCAGTTCTTC. Its translation is CASSLGGHNEQFF. Using reference TRBV28 and TRBJ2-1 for the parts outside the CDR3, the full variable domain is DVKVTQSSRYLVKRTGEKVFLECVQDMDHENMFWYRQDPGLGLRLIYFSYDVKMKEKGDIPEGYSVSREKKERFSLILESASTNQTSMYLCASSLGGHNEQFFGPGTRLTVL.

This clone has only one observation. The chain is built from TRBV30 and TRBJ2-7; D is uncertain. The CDR3 spans 12 residues. CDR1 is GTSNPN, CDR2 SVGIG, per germline (reference sequence). Trimming stripped 0 bases from V and 2 bases from J, with 5 bases between. CDR3 residues: CAWSVRAYEQYF. CDR3 coding DNA: TGTGCCTGGAGTGTACGAGCCTACGAGCAGTACTTC.

This clone showed up just once. The V gene is TRBV7-9, the J gene TRBJ1-5, with D possibly TRBD1 on 5 matching bases. Per the germline V gene, CDR1 is SEHNR and CDR2 is FQNEAQ (reference sequence). This CDR3 has 15 amino acids. Trimming cost V 1 base and J 6 bases, with 13 bases left between them. CDR3 sequence (DNA): TGTGCCAGCAGCTTAGAAGGGGTCCCCGGTCAGCCCCAGCATTTT. It encodes CASSLEGVPGQPQHF.